The sequence of this T cell receptor beta chain was determined in a study of shared clonotypes between healthy human individuals. Regarding the study as a whole: Incompleteness in sorted-subset sequencing, despite large depth, was shown by rarefaction.

For this clone: Its antigen is unknown.

Researchers partitioned CD4+ cells into CD45RA+ naive and CD45RA-negative memory subsets. The test was conducted at deep level. Some clones are missing from TCRdb's copy, which holds only in-frame ones; the method was immunoSEQ multiplex PCR. The sample shows 500,000 to 550,000 clones, approximately 95% of them seen only once. The specimen sequenced was naive CD4+ T cells sorted from blood. Subset of the sample: CD45RA+ positively selected. The TCR comes from a woman in her twenties or thirties in good health.

CDR3 bases: TGTGCCAGTACCGTGAGGACGGTGGGCAATCAGCCCCAGCATTTT. Its protein product is CASTVRTVGNQPQHF. J is TRBJ1-5 and V is TRBV19; the D is unclear. Germline V gene lookup returns CDR1 LNHDA and CDR2 SQIVND (reference sequence). The CDR3 spans 15 residues. The V end was cut by 7 bases, the J end by 2 bases, with 15 bases between.